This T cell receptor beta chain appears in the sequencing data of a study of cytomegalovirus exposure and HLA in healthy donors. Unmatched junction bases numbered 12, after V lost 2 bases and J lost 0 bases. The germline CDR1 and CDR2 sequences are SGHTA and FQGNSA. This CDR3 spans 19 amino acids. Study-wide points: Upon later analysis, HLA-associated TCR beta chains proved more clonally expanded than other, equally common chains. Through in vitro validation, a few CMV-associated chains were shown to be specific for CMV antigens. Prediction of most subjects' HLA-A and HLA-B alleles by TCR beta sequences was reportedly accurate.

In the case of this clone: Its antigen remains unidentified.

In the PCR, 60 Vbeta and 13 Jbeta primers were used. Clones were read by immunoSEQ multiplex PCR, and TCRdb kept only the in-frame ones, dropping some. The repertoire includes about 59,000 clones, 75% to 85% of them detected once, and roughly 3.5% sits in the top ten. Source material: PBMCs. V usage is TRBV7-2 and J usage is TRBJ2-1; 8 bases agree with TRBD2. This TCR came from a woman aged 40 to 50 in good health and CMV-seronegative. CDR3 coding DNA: TGTGCCAGCAGCTTATATTCGCTAGCGGGTCAAGTCTCCTACAATGAGCAGTTCTTC. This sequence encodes CASSLYSLAGQVSYNEQFF.